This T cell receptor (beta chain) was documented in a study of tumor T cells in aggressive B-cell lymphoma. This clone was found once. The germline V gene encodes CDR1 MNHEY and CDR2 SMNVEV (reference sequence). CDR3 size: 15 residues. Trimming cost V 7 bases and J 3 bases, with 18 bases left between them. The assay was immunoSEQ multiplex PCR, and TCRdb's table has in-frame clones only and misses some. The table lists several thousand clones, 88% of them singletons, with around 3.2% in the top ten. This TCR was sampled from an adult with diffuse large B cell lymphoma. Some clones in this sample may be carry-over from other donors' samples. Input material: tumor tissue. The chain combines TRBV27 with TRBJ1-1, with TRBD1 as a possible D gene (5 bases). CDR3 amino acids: CASTTMGGRDTEAFF. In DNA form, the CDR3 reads TGTGCCAGCACCACCATGGGGGGGAGGGACACTGAAGCTTTCTTT.